The table lists the clone carrying this TCR beta chain with many counts. TCRdb reprocessed the RT-PCR reads with MiXCR, giving one entry per CDR3 protein. The sample yields around 700,000 distinct CDR3 sequences, 14% seen once. V was clipped by 6 bases and J by 2 bases; unmatched bases: 4. CDR3 size: 13 residues. Germline CDR1 reads SGHVS; CDR2 reads FNYEAQ. The chain uses TRBV7-6 and TRBJ2-7; 7 bases are a match to TRBD1. Sample: memory CD4+ T cells from blood. The source is a female donor in good health, serving as a healthy control. This CDR3 is CASRRDSAYEQYF. DNA of the CDR3: TGTGCCAGCAGGAGGGACAGCGCCTACGAGCAGTACTTC.